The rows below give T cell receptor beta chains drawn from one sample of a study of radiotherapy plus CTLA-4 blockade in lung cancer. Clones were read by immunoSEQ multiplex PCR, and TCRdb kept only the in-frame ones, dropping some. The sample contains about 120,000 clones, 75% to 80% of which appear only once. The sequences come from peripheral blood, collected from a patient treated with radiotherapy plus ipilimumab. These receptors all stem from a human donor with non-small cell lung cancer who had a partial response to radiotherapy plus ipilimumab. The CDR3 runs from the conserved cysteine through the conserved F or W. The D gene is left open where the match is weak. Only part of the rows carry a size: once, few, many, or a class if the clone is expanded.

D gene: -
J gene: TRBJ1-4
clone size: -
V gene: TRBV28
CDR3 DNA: TGTGCCAGCTCAGTCTTTACAACTAATGAAAAACTGTTTTTT
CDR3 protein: CASSVFTTNEKLFF

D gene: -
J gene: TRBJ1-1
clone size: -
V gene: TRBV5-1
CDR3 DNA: TGCGCCAGCAGCTTGTATACTACAGGGACTAGTGAAGCTTTCTTT
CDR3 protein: CASSLYTTGTSEAFF

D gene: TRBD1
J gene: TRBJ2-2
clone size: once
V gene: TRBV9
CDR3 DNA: TGTGCCAGCAGCGCCGGGACAGGGACCGGGGAGCTGTTTTTT
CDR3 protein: CASSAGTGTGELFF

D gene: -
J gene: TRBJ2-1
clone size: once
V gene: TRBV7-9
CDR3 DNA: TGTGCCAGCAGCCGTCGGTCCTATTACAATGAGCAGTTCTTC
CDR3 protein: CASSRRSYYNEQFF

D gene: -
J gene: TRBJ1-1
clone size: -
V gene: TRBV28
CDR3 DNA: TGTGCCAGCAGTTCACCGCCAGGCATGAACACTGAAGCTTTCTTT
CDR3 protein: CASSSPPGMNTEAFF

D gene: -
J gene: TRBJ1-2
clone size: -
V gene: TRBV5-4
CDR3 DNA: TGTGCCAGCAGCTTGGCCTTAGACTATGGCTACACCTTC
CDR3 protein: CASSLALDYGYTF

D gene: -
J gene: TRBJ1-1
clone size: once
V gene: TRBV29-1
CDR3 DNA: TGCAGCGTGGGCGAAGCTTTCTTT
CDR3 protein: CSVGEAFF

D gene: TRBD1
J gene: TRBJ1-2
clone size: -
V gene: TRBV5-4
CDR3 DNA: TGTGCCAGCAGCACGGGGACAGGGTCTAACTATGGCTACACCTTC
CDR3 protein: CASSTGTGSNYGYTF

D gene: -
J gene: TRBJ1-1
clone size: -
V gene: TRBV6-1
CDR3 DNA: TGTGCCAGCACGCCCCGAGCATCGAACACTGAAGCTTTCTTT
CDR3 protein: CASTPRASNTEAFF

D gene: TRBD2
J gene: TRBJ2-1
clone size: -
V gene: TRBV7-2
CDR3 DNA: TGTGCCAGCAGCTTAGCACTAGCGGGAGGCGGATATGAGCAGTTCTTC
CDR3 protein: CASSLALAGGGYEQFF